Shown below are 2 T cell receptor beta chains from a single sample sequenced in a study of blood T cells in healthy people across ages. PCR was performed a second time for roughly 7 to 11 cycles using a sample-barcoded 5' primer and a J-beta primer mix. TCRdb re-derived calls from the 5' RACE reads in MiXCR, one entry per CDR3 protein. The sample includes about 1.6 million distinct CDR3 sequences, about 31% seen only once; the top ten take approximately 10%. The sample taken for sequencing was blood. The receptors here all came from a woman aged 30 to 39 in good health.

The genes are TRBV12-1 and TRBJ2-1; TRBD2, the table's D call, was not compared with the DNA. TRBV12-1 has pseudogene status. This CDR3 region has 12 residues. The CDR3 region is CASSPLVHEQFF. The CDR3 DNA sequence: TGTGCCAGCAGCCCGCTAGTGCATGAGCAGTTCTTC.

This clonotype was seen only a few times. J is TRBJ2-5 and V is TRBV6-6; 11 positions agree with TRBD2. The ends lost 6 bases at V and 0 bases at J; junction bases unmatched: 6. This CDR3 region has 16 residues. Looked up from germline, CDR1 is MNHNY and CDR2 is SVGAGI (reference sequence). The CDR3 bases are TGTGCCAGCAGGCCTGGGACTAGCGGACACCAAGAGACCCAGTACTTC. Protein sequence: CASRPGTSGHQETQYF.